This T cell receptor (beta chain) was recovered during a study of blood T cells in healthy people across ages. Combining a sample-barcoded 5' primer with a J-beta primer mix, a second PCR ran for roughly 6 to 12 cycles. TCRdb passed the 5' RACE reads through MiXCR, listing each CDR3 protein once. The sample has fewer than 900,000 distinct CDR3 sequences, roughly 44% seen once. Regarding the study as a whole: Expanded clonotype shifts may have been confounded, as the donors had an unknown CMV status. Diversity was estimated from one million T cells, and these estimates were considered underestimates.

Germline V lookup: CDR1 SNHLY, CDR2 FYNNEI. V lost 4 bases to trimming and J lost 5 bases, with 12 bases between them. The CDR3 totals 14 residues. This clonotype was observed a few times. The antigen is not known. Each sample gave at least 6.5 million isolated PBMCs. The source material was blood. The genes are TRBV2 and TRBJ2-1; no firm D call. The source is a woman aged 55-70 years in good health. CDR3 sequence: CASSGAQWDNEQFF. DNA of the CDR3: TGTGCCAGCAGTGGGGCACAATGGGACAATGAGCAGTTCTTC.